This entry features one T cell receptor (beta chain) sequence. Antigen unknown. Measured with immunoSEQ multiplex PCR; TCRdb has only the in-frame clones, and not every one. The sample lists about 2.4 million clones, approximately 94% occurring once. These data come from a study of shared clonotypes between healthy human individuals. Study findings and constraints: Clonotype sharing across four donors was observed for about 5.2% of naive CD4 clonotypes.

Donors were healthy HIV-negative adults without recent acute infections or vaccinations. Trimming cost V 4 bases and J 1 base, with 17 bases left between them. CDR1 is KGHSH and CDR2 is LQKENI in the germline V gene. The CDR3 totals 17 residues. The sequence came from a man between 18 and 29 years old in good health. Some clones in this sample may be carry-over from other donors' samples. Sequencing was done on a sample of naive CD4+ T cells from PBMCs. The subset was: CD45RA+ positively selected. J is TRBJ1-3 and V is TRBV18, with D perhaps TRBD1 (5 bases). The DNA for the CDR3 is TGTGCCAGCTCACAACGTCAGCAGGGCTTTTCTGGAAACACCATATATTTT. It is translated as CASSQRQQGFSGNTIYF.